These 20 T cell receptor beta chains came from one sample sequenced in a study of T cell changes during pregnancy in multiple sclerosis. Profiling relied on immunoSEQ multiplex PCR, and the TCRdb table lists in-frame clones only, not all of them. The data contain around 56,000 clones, 90% of them singletons. Sequenced material: peripheral blood, taken in the first trimester of pregnancy. The receptors originated from a female donor in good health, enrolled as a control in a pregnancy study.

This clone appeared once. The chain couples TRBV18 to TRBJ1-4; D remains ambiguous. The CDR3 totals 16 residues. Trimming removed 3 bases from V and 7 bases from J, with 18 bases in between. Looked up from germline, CDR1 is KGHSH and CDR2 is LQKENI. The CDR3 DNA sequence: TGTGCCAGCTCACCCTCTCGGAGGGAAGAAGGTGAAAAACTGTTTTTT. As protein: CASSPSRREEGEKLFF.

The chain links TRBV19 to TRBJ2-7; 9 nucleotides line up with TRBD1. The junction had 3 bases not matched to a gene; V was cut back by 5 bases and J by 4 bases. Germline values: CDR1 LNHDA, CDR2 SQIVND (reference sequence). There are 13 residues in the CDR3. The DNA of the CDR3 is TGTGCCAGTAGTGCCGGACAGGGGTACGAGCAGTACTTC. Translation: CASSAGQGYEQYF.

The chain uses TRBV14 and TRBJ2-3; tentative D call: TRBD2 (6 bases). In germline, CDR1 is SGHDN, CDR2 FVKESK. The CDR3 runs 15 residues. Between the trimmed V and J ends, which lost 4 bases and 5 bases, there was a span of 16 bases. The CDR3 DNA reads as TGTGCCAGCAGCCCTCTTGCTGGGGAGGAAGATACGCAGTATTTT. Its translation is CASSPLAGEEDTQYF.

The genes are TRBV9 and TRBJ2-7; TRBD2 aligns across 12 bases. J was trimmed by 4 bases and V by 0 bases; bases with no gene match: 2. Germline CDR1 is SGDLS and CDR2 is YYNGEE. There are 15 residues in the CDR3. CDR3 region: CASSVGGLAGYEQYF. CDR3 DNA sequence: TGTGCCAGCAGCGTAGGGGGACTAGCGGGTTACGAGCAGTACTTC.

The rearrangement joins TRBV7-6 to TRBJ1-1, with a possible D match to TRBD1 (6 bases). Looked up from germline, CDR1 is SGHVS and CDR2 is FNYEAQ. V gave up 5 bases and J gave up 1 base, with 8 bases separating them. The CDR3 consists of 13 residues. CDR3 protein: CASSEQGNTEAFF. DNA of the CDR3: TGTGCCAGCAGCGAACAGGGGAACACTGAAGCTTTCTTT.

The chain employs TRBV6-1 and TRBJ2-7, with TRBD1 identical over 7 bases. Germline lookup yields CDR1 MNHNS and CDR2 SASEGT. V lost 5 bases to trimming and J lost 4 bases; unmatched junction nucleotides: 5. CDR3 length equals 13 residues. CDR3 region: CASSPDRAYEQYF. CDR3 in DNA: TGTGCCAGCAGTCCCGACAGGGCATACGAGCAGTACTTC.

This clone was seen a single time. The chain has TRBV28 and TRBJ1-2; D is possibly TRBD1 (5 bases). CDR1 and CDR2 (germline): MDHEN, SYDVKM. This CDR3 is 11 amino acids long. Trimming cost V 10 bases and J 4 bases, with 10 bases left between them. The CDR3 DNA is TGTGCCACGGGGGTTCTCTATGGCTACACCTTC. It specifies CATGVLYGYTF.

This chain connects TRBV18 to TRBJ1-5; 10 bases align to TRBD1. V lost 3 bases, J lost 9 bases, and 8 bases stayed unmatched. CDR1 and CDR2 (germline): KGHSH, LQKENI. The CDR3 spans 15 residues. CDR3 sequence: CASSPGQGSLRPQHF. CDR3 in DNA: TGTGCCAGCTCACCGGGACAGGGGAGCCTTCGGCCCCAGCATTTT.

The table lists this clone with a count of one. The chain has TRBV5-1 and TRBJ2-6, with 8 nucleotides matching TRBD1. The CDR3 sequence is 19 residues long. Per the germline V gene, CDR1 is SGHRS and CDR2 is YFSETQ. V gave up 4 bases and J gave up 0 bases; unmatched junction bases: 12. CDR3 sequence reads: CASSPGQGGRGSGANVLTF. The CDR3 DNA is TGCGCCAGCAGCCCCGGACAGGGAGGAAGAGGCTCTGGGGCCAACGTCCTGACTTTC.

This chain uses TRBV4-2 with TRBJ2-7; D call uncertain. CDR1 and CDR2 (germline): LGHNA, YNFKEQ. V shed 4 bases and J shed 5 bases, with 12 bases lying between them. This CDR3 has 13 residues. DNA for the CDR3: TGTGCCAGCAGCCGTGCATCACTGGACGAGCAGTACTTC. It is translated as CASSRASLDEQYF.

The gene calls are TRBV2 and TRBJ1-4; D unclear. CDR1 and CDR2 from the germline V gene are SNHLY and FYNNEI. This CDR3 contains 14 residues. The germline V and J ends were trimmed by 6 bases and 0 bases, with 8 bases remaining between them. CDR3 DNA: TGTGCCAGCAGGTCGGCGGCAACTAATGAAAAACTGTTTTTT. Protein: CASRSAATNEKLFF.

The chain is built from TRBV27 and TRBJ2-7; TRBD2 might be the D (7 bases). This CDR3 comprises 15 residues. The V gene lost 3 bases and the J gene lost 4 bases, with 16 bases spanning the gap. Germline lookup yields CDR1 MNHEY and CDR2 SMNVEV (reference sequence). CDR3: CASSFFGGQGYEQYF. CDR3 DNA: TGTGCCAGCAGTTTTTTCGGGGGGCAGGGGTACGAGCAGTACTTC.

The chain joins TRBV28 to TRBJ2-1; TRBD1 matches at 9 bases. CDR1 MDHEN and CDR2 SYDVKM come from the germline V gene. Trimming cost V 3 bases and J 14 bases; bases outside gene matches: 5. This CDR3 is built from 12 residues. CDR3 in DNA: TGTGCCAGCAGTTTGGCGAGGGACAGGGAGTTCTTC. It encodes CASSLARDREFF.

The chain has TRBV6-6 and TRBJ2-2; D remains ambiguous. In germline, CDR1 is MNHNY, CDR2 SVGAGI (reference sequence). V lost 2 bases and J 8 bases, leaving 9 bases between the germline ends. The CDR3 is 13 amino acids. For the CDR3, the DNA is TGTGCCAGCAGTTACACGGTTATTGGGGAGCTGTTTTTT. Its protein product is CASSYTVIGELFF.

This chain links TRBV7-2 with TRBJ2-3; maybe TRBD1 (6 bases). This CDR3 contains 12 residues. V was trimmed by 4 bases and J by 6 bases, leaving 8 bases between them. Germline V gene lookup returns CDR1 SGHTA and CDR2 FQGNSA. The CDR3 sequence: CASSWQGDTQYF. CDR3 in DNA: TGTGCCAGCAGCTGGCAGGGGGATACGCAGTATTTT.

The chain links TRBV23-1 to TRBJ1-5; D is uncertain. TRBV23-1 is recorded as an ORF, its role being uncertain. This CDR3 is built from 15 residues. The ends were cut back, 7 bases at V and 0 bases at J, with 13 bases in the middle. The chain's CDR3 is CASTDTGYSNQPQHF. As DNA, the CDR3 is TGCGCCAGCACCGATACGGGTTATAGCAATCAGCCCCAGCATTTT.

The chain recombines TRBV7-9 with TRBJ2-7; 8 bases align to TRBD2. V gave up 5 bases and J gave up 0 bases; unmatched junction bases: 6. Germline V lookup: CDR1 SEHNR, CDR2 FQNEAQ (reference sequence). CDR3 length: 15 amino acids. For the CDR3, the DNA is TGTGCCAGCAGCCCCCCTAGCGGGTACTCCTACGAGCAGTACTTC. This translates into CASSPPSGYSYEQYF.

The chain recombines TRBV28 with TRBJ1-2; 7 positions agree with TRBD1. The CDR3 consists of 13 residues. Germline CDR1 reads MDHEN; CDR2 reads SYDVKM. V gave up 4 bases and J gave up 8 bases; unmatched junction bases: 7. In DNA form, the CDR3 reads TGTGCCAGCAGTTCGACAGGGTGGAGGGGCTACACCTTC. This encodes CASSSTGWRGYTF.

The chain has TRBV2 and TRBJ2-1; D might be TRBD1 (6 bases). From germline, CDR1 is SNHLY and CDR2 FYNNEI. The CDR3 contains 12 residues. V lost 7 bases and J lost 7, with 11 bases in between. DNA of the CDR3: TGTGCCAGCACCGGGACAAATAATGAGCAGTTCTTC. This translates into CASTGTNNEQFF.

The genes are TRBV11-2 and TRBJ2-3; no clear D. The CDR3 runs to 14 residues. V lost 2 bases and J 0 bases, leaving 6 bases between the germline ends. CDR1 and CDR2 from the germline V gene are SGHAT and FQNNGV. In DNA, the CDR3 is TGTGCCAGCAGCTTACAGGATAGCACAGATACGCAGTATTTT. Amino acid sequence: CASSLQDSTDTQYF.